The 28 T cell receptor beta chains listed next were all sequenced from one sample in a study of T cells in women clearing cervical HPV infection. Assay: immunoSEQ multiplex PCR; the TCRdb copy retains only in-frame clones and omits some. The table lists over 45,000 clones. Material for sequencing was blood buffy coat. These receptors originate from a woman aged 18-70 years with a cervical HPV16 infection that either progressed to CIN3+ or cleared (not recorded which).

As regards this clone: The read halts 3 residues ahead of the CDR3 end, with the missing end drawn from the germline J gene. The chain combines TRBV7-8 with TRBJ2-5, with 8 nucleotides matching TRBD1. The CDR3 contains 14 residues. CDR1 and CDR2 (germline): SGHVS, FQNEAQ. Unmatched junction bases numbered 6, after V lost 5 bases and J lost 4 bases. The covered CDR3 bases are TGTGCCAGCAGCCTACAGGGGGTGGCAGAGACC. It encodes CASSLQGVAET. The CDR3 in its entirety is CASSLQGVAETQYF.

The CDR3 protein is CASSVSSGGGNEQFF. CDR3 bases read: TGTGCCAGCAGCGTTTCTAGCGGGGGTGGCAATGAG. The chain uses TRBV11-1 and TRBJ2-1; 10 bases agree with TRBD2. The read gets to within 3 residues of the CDR3 end, and the germline J gene fills in the rest. Germline CDR1 is SGHAT and CDR2 is FQDESV (reference sequence). CDR3 length: 15 residues. Trimming took 5 bases from V and 6 from J; bases not matched to a gene: 7.

A remark on this clone: The read ends 3 residues shy of where the CDR3 ends; the end is completed using the germline J gene. The chain carries TRBV5-1 and TRBJ2-1, with D perhaps matching TRBD2 (5 bases). Trimming left V 4 bases short and J 3 bases short, with 17 bases between. CDR3 length: 16 amino acids. Germline loops: CDR1 SGHRS, CDR2 YFSETQ. This chain's CDR3 is CASSTGLQIYYNEQFF. The part of the CDR3 DNA that was read is TGCGCCAGCAGCACCGGACTGCAAATATACTACAATGAG.

A note on this clone: One end of the junction is discordant with germline, which a read error may explain. The read comes to an end 3 residues before the CDR3 does, leaving the germline J gene to fill in the end. The genes are TRBV19 and TRBJ1-2, with D perhaps matching TRBD1 (5 bases). From germline, CDR1 is LNHDA and CDR2 SQIVND (reference sequence). This CDR3 comprises 12 residues. CDR3 bases read: TGTGTCAGTAGGAAGGGGCCCCTGGGC. Protein: CVSRKGPLG. The CDR3 in its entirety is CVSRKGPLGYTF.

About this clone: The CDR3 end lies 3 residues beyond the end of the read and is filled in from the germline J gene. This chain links TRBV28 with TRBJ1-1; TRBD1 aligns across 9 bases. The CDR3 runs to 15 residues. CDR1 is MDHEN and CDR2 is SYDVKM in the germline V gene. CDR3 in amino acids: CASSFGTGYSLEAFF. CDR3 DNA, as far as it was read: TGTGCCAGCAGTTTCGGGACAGGGTATTCCCTGGAA.

To note about this clone: The read halts 3 residues ahead of the CDR3 end, with the missing end drawn from the germline J gene. The chain recombines TRBV20-1 with TRBJ2-7, with no clear D. Trimming cost V 8 bases and J 1 base, with 12 bases left between them. This CDR3 region has 12 residues. In germline, CDR1 is DFQATT, CDR2 SNEGSKA (reference sequence). The DNA read from the CDR3 is TGCAGTTCAAATGGGCAGTCCTACGAG. This sequence encodes CSSNGQSYE. The whole CDR3 protein reads CSSNGQSYEQYF.

As regards this clone: The read finishes 3 residues shy of the CDR3 end, and the germline J gene is used to complete it. V gene TRBV28 combines with J gene TRBJ2-7; 12 bases match TRBD2. The CDR3 totals 13 residues. CDR1 is MDHEN and CDR2 is SYDVKM in the germline V gene. V shed 8 bases, J shed 6 bases, and the junction held 5 bases outside the gene matches. Incomplete CDR3 DNA: TGTGCCAGCGTCACTAGCGGGAGGTCCGAG. It translates to CASVTSGRSE. In full, the CDR3 reads CASVTSGRSEQYF.

As to this clone: The CDR3 extends 3 residues past the end of the read, so its final part is completed from the germline J gene. The chain employs TRBV20-1 and TRBJ2-1; D uncertain. The length of the CDR3 is 11 residues. Germline V lookup: CDR1 DFQATT, CDR2 SNEGSKA (reference sequence). V lost 3 bases and J lost 9, with 9 bases in between. CDR3 bases read: TGCAGTGCTAGTTCCCCAGGTGAG. The encoded protein is CSASSPGE. The whole CDR3 sequence is CSASSPGEQFF.

Concerning this clone itself: With the read ending 3 residues before the CDR3 end, the germline J gene is used to fill in that end. The rearrangement links TRBV7-8 to TRBJ2-7, with 9 bases identical to TRBD1. This CDR3 comprises 15 residues. Germline assignment: CDR1 SGHVS and CDR2 FQNEAQ. V gave up 4 bases and J gave up 5 bases; unmatched junction bases: 9. The sequenced CDR3 bases are TGTGCCAGCAGCTACTCCGGGACAGGGTTCGACGAG. This encodes CASSYSGTGFDE. The entire CDR3 protein reads CASSYSGTGFDEQYF.

As regards this clone: Read data end 3 residues before the CDR3 end; the end is taken from the germline J gene. V and J are TRBV7-9 and TRBJ2-2, with 7 bases identical to TRBD1. CDR3 length equals 15 residues. Germline CDR1 is SEHNR and CDR2 is FQNEAQ (reference sequence). V shed 1 base and J 2 bases; nucleotides not matched to a gene: 1. This CDR3 is CASSLGTGNTGELFF. CDR3 bases read: TGTGCCAGCAGCTTAGGGACAGGCAACACCGGGGAG.

In the case of this clone: The read falls 3 residues short of the CDR3 end, and the missing part is taken from the germline J gene. The chain couples TRBV7-9 to TRBJ1-2, with no clear D. The CDR3 sequence is 15 residues long. Germline V CDR1 and CDR2: SEHNR, FQNEAQ (reference sequence). Incomplete CDR3 DNA: TGTGCCAGCAGCTTAAGGTTGGGCGAAACGAGTTTT. Its translation is CASSLRLGETSF. The whole CDR3 protein reads CASSLRLGETSFYTF.

Worth noting for this clone: The CDR3 goes on 3 residues after the read ends, and that part is filled in from the germline J gene. This sequence joins TRBV5-1 and TRBJ2-1; 13 bases fit TRBD2. Trimming took 0 bases from V and 2 from J; bases not matched to a gene: 5. This CDR3 has 18 amino acids. Germline lookup yields CDR1 SGHRS and CDR2 YFSETQ. CDR3 sequence reads: CASSLGLAGGATYNEQFF. The DNA read from the CDR3 is TGCGCCAGCAGCTTGGGACTAGCGGGGGGCGCTACCTACAATGAG.

As to this clone: The sequenced fragment ends 3 residues before the CDR3 boundary, so the rest is inferred from the germline J gene. This chain joins TRBV20-1 and TRBJ2-1; D perhaps matches TRBD2 (5 bases). V lost 1 base and J 5 bases, leaving 15 bases between the germline ends. From germline, CDR1 is DFQATT and CDR2 SNEGSKA (reference sequence). The CDR3 sequence is 15 residues long. Partial CDR3 DNA: TGCAGTGCTAGAGGGACTCTTCTAGGGCACAATGAG. Translating gives CSARGTLLGHNE. The whole CDR3 protein reads CSARGTLLGHNEQFF.

Concerning this clone: The observed sequence ends 3 residues before the CDR3 terminus, with the missing tail filled in from the germline J gene. The chain recombines TRBV20-1 with TRBJ1-1; D call uncertain. The CDR3 is made up of 12 amino acids. Germline V gene data show CDR1 as DFQATT and CDR2 as SNEGSKA (reference sequence). V gave up 6 bases and J gave up 5 bases, with 13 bases separating them. The CDR3 reads CSASPLWTEAFF. The part of the CDR3 DNA that was read is TGCAGTGCGAGCCCACTATGGACTGAA.

On this clone itself: The CDR3 is cut off 3 residues early in the read; its end comes from the germline J gene. J is TRBJ2-5 and V is TRBV10-2; possibly TRBD1 for D (5 bases). V dropped 3 bases and J dropped 4 bases, with 9 bases sitting between them. CDR1 and CDR2 from the germline V gene are WSHSY and SAAADI. CDR3 size: 13 residues. CDR3 DNA (partial): TGCGCCAGCAGTGACCTAGGGGCAGAGACC. It translates to CASSDLGAET. The entire CDR3 sequence reads CASSDLGAETQYF.

About this clone itself: The read falls 3 residues short of the CDR3 end, and the missing part is taken from the germline J gene. V usage is TRBV5-1 and J usage is TRBJ1-4; D perhaps matches TRBD1 (5 bases). The germline V and J ends were trimmed by 0 bases and 0 bases, with 9 bases remaining between them. This CDR3 has 16 amino acids. Germline CDR1 SGHRS, CDR2 YFSETQ. CDR3 DNA (partial): TGCGCCAGCAGCTTGGGAGGGGATCCAACTAATGAAAAA. It encodes CASSLGGDPTNEK. The entire CDR3 reads CASSLGGDPTNEKLFF.

Note on this clone: Read sequence stops 3 residues before the CDR3 end, and the germline J gene provides the missing end. The chain recombines TRBV30 with TRBJ2-6, with 8 bases that match TRBD1. Trimming took 0 bases from V and 2 from J; bases not matched to a gene: 3. The CDR3 runs to 16 residues. Germline V gene sequence: CDR1 GTSNPN, CDR2 SVGIG (reference sequence). Here the CDR3 reads CAWSVSGGPGANVLTF. CDR3 DNA, as far as it was read: TGTGCCTGGAGTGTGTCAGGGGGCCCTGGGGCCAACGTC.

CDR3 DNA (partial): TGTGCCATCAGTGTAAAGGTGAACACTGAA. This gives the protein CAISVKVNTE. The complete CDR3 reads CAISVKVNTEAFF. The chain employs TRBV10-3 and TRBJ1-1; no definite D call. Read coverage stops 3 residues before the CDR3 terminus; the germline J gene supplies the remainder. Trimming took off 4 bases at V and 0 bases at J, with 6 bases between the two ends. Germline V lookup: CDR1 ENHRY, CDR2 SYGVKD. This CDR3 region has 13 residues.

A remark on this clone: Read coverage stops 3 residues before the CDR3 terminus; the germline J gene supplies the remainder. V usage is TRBV7-2 and J usage is TRBJ1-5; perhaps TRBD1 as D (5 bases). The CDR3 extends over 14 amino acids. Germline values: CDR1 SGHTA, CDR2 FQGNSA. With 1 base removed from V and 7 bases from J, the gap between germline ends came to 11 bases. The CDR3 loop is CASSLVPTAQPQHF. The sequenced CDR3 bases are TGTGCCAGCAGCTTAGTCCCGACAGCCCAGCCC.

To note about this clone: The observed sequence ends 3 residues before the CDR3 terminus, with the missing tail filled in from the germline J gene. The chain recombines TRBV7-9 with TRBJ1-6, with D perhaps TRBD1 (6 bases). Germline V gene sequence: CDR1 SEHNR, CDR2 FQNEAQ (reference sequence). The CDR3 length is 14 residues. The V end lost 5 bases, the J end lost 8 bases, and 13 bases lay between the germline ends. The CDR3: CASSGGAGDSPLHF. CDR3 DNA, as far as it was read: TGTGCCAGCAGCGGGGGGGCAGGGGATTCACCC.

With respect to this clone: The read finishes 3 residues shy of the CDR3 end, and the germline J gene is used to complete it. This chain joins TRBV20-1 and TRBJ2-7; no firm D call. CDR1 is DFQATT, CDR2 SNEGSKA, per germline (reference sequence). With 6 bases removed from V and 5 bases from J, the gap between germline ends came to 14 bases. This CDR3 comprises 12 residues. Partial CDR3 DNA: TGCAGTGCCTGGTGGGCGACGGACGAG. Its protein is CSAWWATDE. The CDR3 reads in full as CSAWWATDEQYF.

Remarks on this clone: Coverage ceases 3 residues before the CDR3 finishes, and the germline J gene fills in the end. This chain joins TRBV19 and TRBJ1-4; 11 nucleotides agree with TRBD1. V lost 7 bases and J lost 10; bases outside the gene matches: 11. This CDR3 comprises 15 residues. Germline lookup yields CDR1 LNHDA and CDR2 SQIVND (reference sequence). Incomplete CDR3 DNA: TGTGCCAGTACCCCCCCCGGGACAGGGGGGGGAAAA. Encoded protein: CASTPPGTGGGK. The full CDR3 sequence reads CASTPPGTGGGKLFF.

With regard to this clone: The DNA ends 3 residues before the CDR3 does, and the rest of the CDR3 is filled in from the germline J gene. J is TRBJ1-4 and V is TRBV30; D perhaps matches TRBD1 (6 bases). The ends were cut back, 0 bases at V and 4 bases at J, with 12 bases in the middle. Germline values: CDR1 GTSNPN, CDR2 SVGIG (reference sequence). CDR3 size: 15 residues. The chain's CDR3 is CAWSVLQGNNEKLFF. The sequenced CDR3 bases are TGTGCCTGGAGTGTTTTACAGGGTAATAATGAAAAA.

The CDR3 DNA, read in part, is TGTGCCAGCAGCCCGGTTGGCAATCAGCCC. It codes for CASSPVGNQP. The whole CDR3 sequence is CASSPVGNQPQHF. The chain uses TRBV5-5 and TRBJ1-5; D ambiguous. The CDR3 end lies 3 residues beyond the end of the read and is filled in from the germline J gene. Looked up from germline, CDR1 is SGHKS and CDR2 is YYEKEE (reference sequence). CDR3 length: 13 residues. Trimming took off 4 bases at V and 2 bases at J, with 7 bases between the two ends.

Notes on this clone: The CDR3 is cut off 3 residues early in the read; its end comes from the germline J gene. The chain carries TRBV11-2 and TRBJ2-7; 7 nucleotides agree with TRBD2. V trimming: 5 bases; J trimming: 4 bases; junction bases outside the gene matches: 8. The CDR3 loop spans 14 amino acids. Per germline, CDR1 SGHAT and CDR2 FQNNGV. This chain's CDR3 is CASSPGGSFYEQYF. CDR3 bases read: TGTGCCAGCAGCCCCGGGGGGTCCTTTTACGAG. The full variable domain, in which reference TRBV11-2 and TRBJ2-7 provide the parts outside the CDR3, is EAGVAQSPRYKIIEKRQSVAFWCNPISGHATLYWYQQILGQGPKLLIQFQNNGVVDDSQLPKDRFSAERLKGVDSTLKIQPAKLEDSAVYLCASSPGGSFYEQYFGPGTRLTVT.

Note on this clone: The read falls 3 residues short of the CDR3 end, and the missing part is taken from the germline J gene. The V gene is TRBV5-1, the J gene TRBJ2-1; 8 nucleotides match TRBD2. This CDR3 is built from 18 residues. Germline V gene sequence: CDR1 SGHRS, CDR2 YFSETQ. V lost 0 bases to trimming and J lost 0 bases; unmatched junction nucleotides: 8. The CDR3 sequence: CASSLARLGTSSYNEQFF. Partial CDR3 DNA: TGCGCCAGCAGCTTGGCACGGTTGGGGACTAGCTCCTACAATGAG.

As for this clone: The CDR3 end is not reached by the read, which stops 3 residues before it; the germline J gene fills it in. The V call is TRBV19, the J call TRBJ2-1; D unclear. The V gene's germline CDR1 is LNHDA and CDR2 SQIVND (reference sequence). This CDR3 comprises 13 residues. Trimming stripped 11 bases from V and 4 bases from J, with 15 bases between. The CDR3 protein is CAPASTTYNEQFF. Partial CDR3 DNA: TGTGCCCCCGCTTCAACTACTTACAATGAG.

Concerning this clone: The read stops 3 residues short of the end of the CDR3; the missing end is completed from the germline J gene. The chain couples TRBV10-3 to TRBJ2-2, with 8 bases lining up with TRBD1. CDR1 and CDR2 (germline): ENHRY, SYGVKD. The CDR3 covers 15 residues. J lost 0 bases, V lost 6 bases, and 3 bases had no gene match. This chain's CDR3 is CAISAGQANTGELFF. Incomplete CDR3 DNA: TGTGCCATCAGCGCGGGACAGGCGAACACCGGGGAG.